A single sample is the source of the 28 T cell receptor beta chains below, sequenced in a study of cytomegalovirus exposure and HLA in healthy donors. The PCR ran on 60 Vbeta and 13 Jbeta primers. Assay: immunoSEQ multiplex PCR; the TCRdb copy retains only in-frame clones and omits some. Its clone listing holds over 100,000 clones. The sample consisted of PBMCs. These receptors were collected from a man between 18 and 35 years old in good health and CMV-seronegative.

V usage is TRBV4-3 and J usage is TRBJ1-4, with TRBD1 identical over 10 bases. Trimming took 1 base from V and 8 from J; bases not matched to a gene: 7. CDR3 length: 16 amino acids. Germline CDR1 and CDR2: LGHNA and YSLEER. CDR3 sequence (DNA): TGCGCCAGCAGCCAAGGCAAAGGGACAGGGGAAGAAAAACTGTTTTTT. Protein sequence: CASSQGKGTGEEKLFF.

The chain couples TRBV7-6 to TRBJ1-1, with 8 bases identical to TRBD1. Germline CDR1 and CDR2: SGHVS and FNYEAQ. This CDR3 comprises 13 residues. The junction had 2 bases not matched to a gene; V was cut back by 7 bases and J by 1 base. The CDR3 loop is CASKGQANTEAFF. As DNA, the CDR3 is TGTGCCAGCAAGGGACAGGCGAACACTGAAGCTTTCTTT.

This sequence joins TRBV27 and TRBJ2-1, with 7 bases fitting TRBD1. CDR1 and CDR2 from the germline V gene are MNHEY and SMNVEV (reference sequence). Losses at the gene ends were 8 bases for V and 6 bases for J; bases not matched to a gene: 16. The CDR3 loop spans 16 amino acids. In DNA, the CDR3 is TGTGCCAGCCATCGGGGACAGCAAAATTTCCTCAATGAGCAGTTCTTC. Translation gives CASHRGQQNFLNEQFF.

The V and J genes are TRBV10-3 and TRBJ1-2; D is possibly TRBD1 (6 bases). CDR1 is ENHRY and CDR2 is SYGVKD in the germline V gene. The CDR3 is 16 residues long. V lost 5 bases and J lost 3, with 19 bases in between. CDR3 DNA sequence: TGTGCCATCAGTACAGGGAGGGGACTTGCGGACTATGGCTACACCTTC. Protein product: CAISTGRGLADYGYTF.

V is TRBV7-3 and J is TRBJ2-2; D is possibly TRBD1 (6 bases). The V gene's germline CDR1 is SGHTA and CDR2 FQGTGA. There are 15 residues in the CDR3. V was clipped by 2 bases and J by 6 bases, with 13 bases between them. DNA of the CDR3: TGTGCCAGCAGCTTAGATGGACAGTCTGCCGGGGAGCTGTTTTTT. Amino acid sequence: CASSLDGQSAGELFF.

The V gene is TRBV7-2, the J gene TRBJ2-6; the D gene is possibly TRBD1 (5 bases). Germline values: CDR1 SGHTA, CDR2 FQGNSA. The CDR3 spans 18 residues. Trimming took off 1 base at V and 0 bases at J, with 13 bases between the two ends. CDR3 loop: CASSLEGARISGANVLTF. The DNA of the CDR3 is TGTGCCAGCAGCTTAGAAGGGGCAAGAATCTCTGGGGCCAACGTCCTGACTTTC.

The CDR3 region is CASSRGLAGSEYEQYF. The CDR3 nucleotides read TGTGCCAGCAGCAGGGGACTAGCGGGGAGTGAGTACGAGCAGTACTTC. The chain is built from TRBV9 and TRBJ2-7, with 13 bases that match TRBD2. The germline V gene encodes CDR1 SGDLS and CDR2 YYNGEE. The CDR3 spans 16 residues. V was clipped by 4 bases and J by 4 bases; unmatched bases: 8.

The J gene is TRBJ2-7, the V gene TRBV28; 8 bases are a match to TRBD1. The CDR3 loop spans 15 amino acids. Germline V CDR1 and CDR2: MDHEN, SYDVKM. Trimming took 7 bases from V and 3 from J; bases not matched to a gene: 11. In DNA, the CDR3 is TGTGCCAGCACTCTCCTCCCGGGACAGGACTACGAGCAGTACTTC. It is translated as CASTLLPGQDYEQYF.

The V call is TRBV30, the J call TRBJ2-2; 9 positions agree with TRBD1. J lost 2 bases, V lost 6 bases, and 7 bases had no gene match. The CDR3 is made up of 15 amino acids. CDR1 and CDR2 (germline): GTSNPN, SVGIG (reference sequence). The CDR3, as DNA: TGTGCCTGTCTCCCGGGACAGGGTAACACCGGGGAGCTGTTTTTT. Protein product: CACLPGQGNTGELFF.

This chain links TRBV28 with TRBJ1-5, with TRBD1 matching over 8 bases. The CDR3 sequence is 13 residues long. The V segment lost 11 bases and the J segment 4 bases; nucleotides outside the gene matches: 7. The germline CDR1 and CDR2 sequences are MDHEN and SYDVKM. The CDR3 DNA sequence: TGTGCCGTCGAGGGACAGGTGAATCAGCCCCAGCATTTT. It translates to CAVEGQVNQPQHF.

The chain employs TRBV27 and TRBJ2-3; 7 positions agree with TRBD1. The CDR3 sequence is 13 residues long. In germline, CDR1 is MNHEY, CDR2 SMNVEV (reference sequence). V trimming: 6 bases; J trimming: 6 bases; junction bases outside the gene matches: 6. The CDR3 bases are TGTGCCAGCAGAGAACAGGGGCGGGATACGCAGTATTTT. Translating it yields CASREQGRDTQYF.

The rearrangement uses TRBV5-4 and TRBJ2-2; maybe TRBD1 (5 bases). Trimming left V 0 bases short and J 4 bases short, with 10 bases between. Per the germline V gene, CDR1 is SGHNT and CDR2 is YYREEE (reference sequence). This CDR3 region has 15 residues. CDR3 in amino acids: CASSLGRTSTGELFF. The DNA of the CDR3 is TGTGCCAGCAGCTTGGGCAGGACAAGCACCGGGGAGCTGTTTTTT. The full variable domain, with the rest looked up from reference TRBV5-4 and TRBJ2-2, is ETGVTQSPTHLIKTRGQQVTLRCSSQSGHNTVSWYQQALGQGPQFIFQYYREEENGRGNFPPRFSGLQFPNYSSELNVNALELDDSALYLCASSLGRTSTGELFFGEGSRLTVL.

J is TRBJ1-4 and V is TRBV5-1, with TRBD1 matching over 8 bases. The CDR3 length is 15 residues. V shed 5 bases, J shed 6 bases, and the junction held 9 bases outside the gene matches. CDR1 and CDR2 from the germline V gene are SGHRS and YFSETQ. The CDR3 here is CASSFAGGRDEKLFF. CDR3 sequence (DNA): TGCGCCAGCAGTTTCGCAGGGGGCCGGGATGAAAAACTGTTTTTT.

The chain joins TRBV6-4 to TRBJ2-3, with 7 bases identical to TRBD2. This CDR3 contains 15 residues. Germline CDR1 is MRHNA and CDR2 is SNTAGT. V dropped 4 bases and J dropped 3; count of bases not matched to a gene: 7. CDR3 bases: TGTGCCAGCAGTGCCTCTGATAGCGGGACAGATACGCAGTATTTT. It is translated as CASSASDSGTDTQYF.

The chain carries TRBV2 and TRBJ1-5, with TRBD1 as a possible D gene (6 bases). The CDR3 runs to 14 residues. Germline V gene data show CDR1 as SNHLY and CDR2 as FYNNEI. V was cut by 6 bases and J by 5 bases, with 14 bases left in between. The DNA of the CDR3 is TGTGCCAGCAGGAGGTGGGGGCCCGATCAGCCCCAGCATTTT. Protein sequence: CASRRWGPDQPQHF.

The chain recombines TRBV27 with TRBJ2-7; tentatively, D is TRBD2 (6 bases). V was pared by 2 bases and J by 2 bases, with 10 bases between. From germline, CDR1 is MNHEY and CDR2 SMNVEV (reference sequence). This CDR3 has 14 residues. CDR3 sequence: CASSLARETYEQYF. Written as DNA, the CDR3 is TGTGCCAGCAGTTTAGCGCGGGAAACCTACGAGCAGTACTTC.

This chain links TRBV11-2 with TRBJ1-3, with a weak D call TRBD1 (6 bases). The length of the CDR3 is 13 residues. Germline values: CDR1 SGHAT, CDR2 FQNNGV. V shed 6 bases and J shed 4 bases, with 10 bases lying between them. CDR3 sequence: CASRGARGNTIYF. The CDR3 DNA is TGTGCCAGCAGGGGGGCGCGGGGAAACACCATATATTTT.

V is TRBV29-1 and J is TRBJ2-5; 8 bases map to TRBD1. The DNA end is more similar to TRBJ2-7, so the J call may be wrong. Germline V gene data show CDR1 as SQVTM and CDR2 as ANQGSEA. The CDR3 runs 12 residues. CDR3: CSGQGTSYEQYF. CDR3 coding DNA: TGCAGCGGACAGGGGACATCCTACGAGCAGTACTTC.

The chain couples TRBV7-9 to TRBJ1-5, with a tentative D call TRBD1 (5 bases). The CDR3 is 14 amino acids. Germline CDR1 SEHNR, CDR2 FQNEAQ (reference sequence). Trimming cost V 5 bases and J 6 bases, with 14 bases left between them. The CDR3 region has the DNA TGTGCCAGCAGCCCCCCGGGGGAAGTTCAGCCCCAGCATTTT. It is translated as CASSPPGEVQPQHF.

J is TRBJ1-2 and V is TRBV9; 8 nucleotides match TRBD1. V lost 0 bases to trimming and J lost 7 bases; unmatched junction nucleotides: 5. Germline V gives CDR1 SGDLS, CDR2 YYNGEE. CDR3 size: 14 residues. CDR3 loop: CASSVGQGASGYTF. DNA for the CDR3: TGTGCCAGCAGCGTAGGCCAGGGGGCCTCTGGCTACACCTTC.

The genes are TRBV6-5 and TRBJ1-2; 7 bases are shared with TRBD1. This CDR3 region has 14 residues. CDR1 MNHEY and CDR2 SVGAGI come from the germline V gene. J was trimmed by 6 bases and V by 5 bases; bases with no gene match: 9. The CDR3 coding sequence is TGTGCCAGCAGTCATCAGGGGGGTGGCGATGGCTACACCTTC. Amino acid sequence: CASSHQGGGDGYTF.

The J gene is TRBJ2-7, the V gene TRBV6-6, with 7 bases fitting TRBD2. J was trimmed by 5 bases and V by 0 bases; bases with no gene match: 10. CDR1 and CDR2 from the germline V gene are MNHNY and SVGAGI (reference sequence). The CDR3 is 16 amino acids. Here the CDR3 reads CASSYSTLQRDNEQYF. The CDR3 DNA reads as TGTGCCAGCAGTTACTCGACGCTCCAGCGGGATAACGAGCAGTACTTC.

The chain combines TRBV4-1 with TRBJ2-2; 8 nucleotides match TRBD1. This CDR3 is built from 14 residues. Germline V gene lookup returns CDR1 MGHRA and CDR2 YSYEKL. Unmatched junction bases numbered 2, after V lost 1 base and J lost 7 bases. The CDR3 sequence is CASSQGQGIGELFF. In DNA, the CDR3 is TGCGCCAGCAGCCAAGGACAGGGGATCGGGGAGCTGTTTTTT.

The chain's CDR3 is CAARKGGTGELFF. As DNA, the CDR3 is TGTGCCGCCCGAAAAGGGGGCACCGGGGAGCTGTTTTTT. The genes are TRBV6-5 and TRBJ2-2; weak D call: TRBD1 (6 bases). This CDR3 comprises 13 residues. Germline-derived CDR1 and CDR2 are MNHEY and SVGAGI. Trimming removed 11 bases at V and 4 bases at J, with 14 bases between.

Points on this clone: At one boundary the junction diverges from the germline segment, which might be a read error. The same CDR3 is also encoded by other DNA sequences in this sample. The chain combines TRBV15 with TRBJ1-4, with 7 bases fitting TRBD1. CDR1 LNHNV and CDR2 YYDKDF come from the germline V gene (reference sequence). The CDR3 runs 16 residues. Here the CDR3 reads CATSRVIRQGEEKLFF. The CDR3 DNA sequence: TGTGCTACCAGCAGAGTAATCAGACAGGGTGAGGAAAAACTGTTTTTT.

The V and J genes are TRBV27 and TRBJ2-7, with 8 nucleotides matching TRBD2. The V and J ends lost 3 bases and 2 bases, in that order; junction bases with no gene match: 9. From germline, CDR1 is MNHEY and CDR2 SMNVEV (reference sequence). The CDR3 loop spans 16 amino acids. The CDR3 sequence: CASSLRKAGATYEQYF. CDR3 nucleotide sequence: TGTGCCAGCAGTTTGAGGAAAGCGGGGGCTACCTACGAGCAGTACTTC.

The chain recombines TRBV28 with TRBJ2-5; D gene unclear. Germline assignment: CDR1 MDHEN and CDR2 SYDVKM. Trimming took off 3 bases at V and 7 bases at J, with 3 bases between the two ends. The CDR3 runs to 10 residues. This chain's CDR3 is CASSFGTQYF. The CDR3 nucleotides read TGTGCCAGCAGTTTCGGGACCCAGTACTTC. Supplemented by reference TRBV28 and TRBJ2-5, the full variable domain reads DVKVTQSSRYLVKRTGEKVFLECVQDMDHENMFWYRQDPGLGLRLIYFSYDVKMKEKGDIPEGYSVSREKKERFSLILESASTNQTSMYLCASSFGTQYFGPGTRLLVL.

The chain uses TRBV2 and TRBJ2-3, with 10 positions matching TRBD2. The CDR3 spans 15 residues. Germline CDR1 reads SNHLY; CDR2 reads FYNNEI. The junction had 10 bases not matched to a gene; V was cut back by 8 bases and J by 5 bases. CDR3 sequence reads: CASSAGTSDRDTQYF. The CDR3 DNA reads TGTGCCAGCTCTGCCGGGACTAGCGATCGAGATACGCAGTATTTT.